Below are 18 T cell receptor beta chains sequenced from a single sample in a study of CD8+ T cells in alopecia areata. As for treatment: oral pan-JAK inhibitor, 5-10 mg twice daily. Reverse transcription of extracted RNA yielded cDNA, which provided the sequencing template. TCRdb's copy holds only in-frame clones and misses some; the assay was immunoSEQ multiplex PCR. The sample contains about 120,000 clones, 53% of which appear only once. The specimen comprised CD4+ T cells sorted from blood, sampled at week 4, from a patient treated with tofacitinib. Source of these receptors: a human donor with alopecia areata.

The rearrangement joins TRBV20-1 to TRBJ2-3, with D unresolved. CDR3 length: 11 amino acids. The ends were cut back, 8 bases at V and 5 bases at J, with 11 bases in the middle. The germline CDR1 and CDR2 sequences are DFQATT and SNEGSKA (reference sequence). CDR3 sequence (DNA): TGCAGTTATCCTAAGGGAGATACGCAGTATTTT. Its protein is CSYPKGDTQYF.

This sequence joins TRBV4-1 and TRBJ1-6; D is ambiguous. V was clipped by 1 base and J by 5 bases, with 9 bases between them. Germline CDR1 MGHRA, CDR2 YSYEKL. This CDR3 has 15 residues. The CDR3 DNA follows: TGCGCCAGCAGCCAAGTGGGTGGTAATAATTCACCCCTCCACTTT. This sequence encodes CASSQVGGNNSPLHF.

J is TRBJ1-6 and V is TRBV9; D is possibly TRBD1 (5 bases). Trimming removed 2 bases from V and 0 bases from J, with 12 bases in between. The CDR3 spans 17 residues. The germline V gene encodes CDR1 SGDLS and CDR2 YYNGEE. This chain's CDR3 is CASSVGLSSSYNSPLHF. In DNA form, the CDR3 reads TGTGCCAGCAGCGTGGGACTCTCGAGCTCCTATAATTCACCCCTCCACTTT. Combining the CDR3 with reference TRBV9 and TRBJ1-6 gives the whole variable domain DSGVTQTPKHLITATGQRVTLRCSPRSGDLSVYWYQQSLDQGLQFLIQYYNGEERAKGNILERFSAQQFPDLHSELNLSSLELGDSALYFCASSVGLSSSYNSPLHFGNGTRLTVT.

The chain links TRBV28 to TRBJ2-7, with D possibly matching TRBD1 (6 bases). CDR3 length: 13 residues. Trimming cost V 7 bases and J 3 bases, with 13 bases left between them. Germline V lookup: CDR1 MDHEN, CDR2 SYDVKM. The CDR3 coding sequence is TGTGCCAGCACCCAGGGGAGCGGCTACGAGCAGTACTTC. Protein: CASTQGSGYEQYF.

There are a few counts of this clone. The chain recombines TRBV6-5 with TRBJ2-1; possibly TRBD2 for D (5 bases). This CDR3 has 16 residues. Trimming pared 0 bases from V and 0 bases from J, leaving 9 bases between. Germline values: CDR1 MNHEY, CDR2 SVGAGI. The CDR3 nucleotides read TGTGCCAGCAGTTACTCGCCCGGGGACTCCTACAATGAGCAGTTCTTC. It is translated as CASSYSPGDSYNEQFF.

V and J are TRBV30 and TRBJ2-4; no definite D call. CDR1 is GTSNPN and CDR2 is SVGIG in the germline V gene (reference sequence). Deletions cut 3 bases from V and 0 bases from J, with 15 bases between. The length of the CDR3 is 16 residues. In nucleotides, the CDR3 is TGTGCCTGGAGCCCCCGCCCTCTTCTAGCCAAAAACATTCAGTACTTC. Amino acid sequence: CAWSPRPLLAKNIQYF. Full variable domain (outside the CDR3, taken from reference TRBV30 and TRBJ2-4): SQTIHQWPATLVQPVGSPLSLECTVEGTSNPNLYWYRQAAGRGLQLLFYSVGIGQISSEVPQNLSASRPQDRQFILSSKKLLLSDSGFYLCAWSPRPLLAKNIQYFGAGTRLSVL.

This clone was picked up a small number of times. The genes are TRBV10-3 and TRBJ1-4; D might be TRBD1 (5 bases). The length of the CDR3 is 14 residues. Germline CDR1 reads ENHRY; CDR2 reads SYGVKD. The V end lost 10 bases, the J end lost 0 bases, and 12 bases lay between the germline ends. The CDR3 reads CATGTGATNEKLFF. Written as DNA, the CDR3 is TGTGCCACCGGTACGGGGGCAACTAATGAAAAACTGTTTTTT.

This sequence joins TRBV29-1 and TRBJ2-1, with unresolved D. CDR1 is SQVTM, CDR2 ANQGSEA, per germline. The CDR3 runs to 13 residues. The V and J ends lost 3 bases and 5 bases respectively, with 11 bases between them. The CDR3 region is CSVDPFPNNEQFF. As DNA, the CDR3 is TGCAGCGTTGACCCTTTCCCAAACAATGAGCAGTTCTTC.

The V and J genes are TRBV18 and TRBJ2-1, with 9 positions matching TRBD1. V dropped 6 bases and J dropped 7; count of bases not matched to a gene: 10. CDR3 length: 15 residues. CDR1 KGHSH and CDR2 LQKENI come from the germline V gene. The CDR3 DNA sequence: TGTGCCAGCTCCCGGGACAGGGTAATTGGGAATGAGCAGTTCTTC. The encoded protein is CASSRDRVIGNEQFF.

This clone was counted a few times. This chain joins TRBV9 and TRBJ2-3, with a tentative D call TRBD1 (5 bases). V was clipped by 4 bases and J by 2 bases, with 20 bases between them. CDR3 length: 17 residues. The germline V gene has CDR1 SGDLS and CDR2 YYNGEE. The CDR3 DNA is TGTGCCAGCAGCCTCGGTAGGACATACCGCTACACAGATACGCAGTATTTT. Translating it yields CASSLGRTYRYTDTQYF.

The rearrangement joins TRBV5-1 to TRBJ1-2, with 8 bases fitting TRBD1. V gave up 4 bases and J gave up 6 bases; unmatched junction bases: 8. CDR1 is SGHRS, CDR2 YFSETQ, per germline. The CDR3 contains 14 residues. The CDR3 coding sequence is TGCGCCAGCAGCACCGGACAGGGTGTTAATGGCTACACCTTC. Translated, it gives CASSTGQGVNGYTF.

The chain joins TRBV4-1 to TRBJ1-1, with D possibly TRBD1 on 5 matching bases. The germline V and J ends were trimmed by 3 bases and 3 bases, with 14 bases remaining between them. This CDR3 is 15 amino acids long. Germline V CDR1 and CDR2: MGHRA, YSYEKL. CDR3 in amino acids: CASSHSRQGDTEAFF. The CDR3 region has the DNA TGCGCCAGCAGCCATTCTCGCCAGGGAGACACTGAAGCTTTCTTT.

The V call is TRBV25-1, the J call TRBJ2-1; 9 nucleotides match TRBD2. From germline, CDR1 is MGHDK and CDR2 SYGVNS. J was trimmed by 8 bases and V by 5 bases; bases with no gene match: 10. The CDR3 length is 15 residues. The CDR3 spells CASSPFSGGGHEQFF. The CDR3 region has the DNA TGTGCCAGCAGTCCCTTTAGCGGGGGAGGCCATGAGCAGTTCTTC. The full variable domain, in which reference TRBV25-1 and TRBJ2-1 provide the parts outside the CDR3, is EADIYQTPRYLVIGTGKKITLECSQTMGHDKMYWYQQDPGMELHLIHYSYGVNSTEKGDLSSESTVSRIRTEHFPLTLESARPSHTSQYLCASSPFSGGGHEQFFGPGTRLTVL.

This clone has only a few counts. DNA for the CDR3: TGCAGCGGCCTGAGCTCTGGAAACACCATATATTTT. It encodes CSGLSSGNTIYF. The chain is built from TRBV29-1 and TRBJ1-3, with D hard to call. The CDR3 contains 12 residues. Trimming cost V 7 bases and J 0 bases, with 7 bases left between them. Per the germline V gene, CDR1 is SQVTM and CDR2 is ANQGSEA.

This clone showed up just a few times. V usage is TRBV7-6 and J usage is TRBJ2-6, with a tentative D call TRBD2 (5 bases). Per germline, CDR1 SGHVS and CDR2 FNYEAQ. The V end lost 6 bases, the J end lost 2 bases, and 17 bases lay between the germline ends. CDR3 length equals 17 residues. Here the CDR3 DNA reads TGTGCCAGCAGTCGACTCCGGGGAAGGACTGGGGCCAACGTCCTGACTTTC. Translated, it gives CASSRLRGRTGANVLTF.

This clone showed up just once. The chain is built from TRBV7-9 and TRBJ2-3; 9 bases map to TRBD2. V lost 1 base to trimming and J lost 1 base; unmatched junction nucleotides: 0. CDR1 and CDR2 (germline): SEHNR, FQNEAQ (reference sequence). This CDR3 spans 15 amino acids. CDR3 nucleotide sequence: TGTGCCAGCAGCTTAGGGACTAGCGGCACAGATACGCAGTATTTT. It is translated as CASSLGTSGTDTQYF.

This chain joins TRBV5-1 and TRBJ2-6; TRBD1 matches at 7 bases. Germline CDR1 reads SGHRS; CDR2 reads YFSETQ. CDR3 size: 14 residues. The J segment lost 5 bases and the V segment lost 3 bases, leaving 2 bases of the junction unmatched. The CDR3 DNA is TGCGCCAGCAGCTGGGACAGATGGGCCAACGTCCTGACTTTC. Translation gives CASSWDRWANVLTF.

The chain combines TRBV4-1 with TRBJ2-6; no definite D call. This CDR3 spans 17 amino acids. Looked up from germline, CDR1 is MGHRA and CDR2 is YSYEKL. V lost 1 base and J 6 bases, leaving 16 bases between the germline ends. As DNA, the CDR3 is TGCGCCAGCAGCCAAGTGATGCGCCGTGGGAAGGCCAACGTCCTGACTTTC. Translated: CASSQVMRRGKANVLTF.